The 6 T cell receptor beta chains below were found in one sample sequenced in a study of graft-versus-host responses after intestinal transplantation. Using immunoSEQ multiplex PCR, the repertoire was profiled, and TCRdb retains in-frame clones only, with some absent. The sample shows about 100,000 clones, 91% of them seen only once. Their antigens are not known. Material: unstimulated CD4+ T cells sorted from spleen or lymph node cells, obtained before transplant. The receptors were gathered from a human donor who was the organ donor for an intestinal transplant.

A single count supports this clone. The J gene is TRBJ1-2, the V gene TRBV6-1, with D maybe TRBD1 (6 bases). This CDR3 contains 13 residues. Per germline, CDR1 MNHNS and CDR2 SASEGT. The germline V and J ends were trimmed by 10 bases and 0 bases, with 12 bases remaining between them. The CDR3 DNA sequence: TGTGCCATCGTCCGGACAGCTAACTATGGCTACACCTTC. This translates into CAIVRTANYGYTF.

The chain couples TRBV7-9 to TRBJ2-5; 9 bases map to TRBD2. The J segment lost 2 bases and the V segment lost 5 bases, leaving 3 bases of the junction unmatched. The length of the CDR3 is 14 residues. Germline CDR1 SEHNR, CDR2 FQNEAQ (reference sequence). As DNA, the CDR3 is TGTGCCAGCAGCCCGGGACTAGCTCAAGAGACCCAGTACTTC. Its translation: CASSPGLAQETQYF.

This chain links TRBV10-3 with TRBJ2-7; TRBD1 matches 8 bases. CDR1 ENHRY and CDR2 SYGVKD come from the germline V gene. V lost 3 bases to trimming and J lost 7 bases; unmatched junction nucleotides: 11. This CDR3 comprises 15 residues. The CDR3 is CAISDIGQGEGEQYF. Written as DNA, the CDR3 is TGTGCCATCAGTGATATTGGACAGGGAGAAGGGGAGCAGTACTTC.

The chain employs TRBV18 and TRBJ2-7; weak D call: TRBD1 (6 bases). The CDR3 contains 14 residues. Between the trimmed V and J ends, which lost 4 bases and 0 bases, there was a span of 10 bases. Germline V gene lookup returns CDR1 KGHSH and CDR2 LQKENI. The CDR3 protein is CASSQDRSSYEQYF. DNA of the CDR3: TGTGCCAGCTCACAAGACAGGAGCTCCTACGAGCAGTACTTC.

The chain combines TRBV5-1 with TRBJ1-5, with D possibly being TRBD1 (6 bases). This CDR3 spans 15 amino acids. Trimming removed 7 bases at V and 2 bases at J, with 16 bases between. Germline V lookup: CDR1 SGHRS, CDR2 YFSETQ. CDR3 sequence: CASSAGTQGNQPQHF. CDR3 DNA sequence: TGCGCCAGCTCCGCCGGGACACAAGGCAATCAGCCCCAGCATTTT.

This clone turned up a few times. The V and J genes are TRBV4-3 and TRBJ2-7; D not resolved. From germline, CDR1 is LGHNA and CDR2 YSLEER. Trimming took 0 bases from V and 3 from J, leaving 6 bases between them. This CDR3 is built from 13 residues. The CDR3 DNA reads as TGCGCCAGCAGCCAAGAAGTCAGCTACGAGCAGTACTTC. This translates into CASSQEVSYEQYF.